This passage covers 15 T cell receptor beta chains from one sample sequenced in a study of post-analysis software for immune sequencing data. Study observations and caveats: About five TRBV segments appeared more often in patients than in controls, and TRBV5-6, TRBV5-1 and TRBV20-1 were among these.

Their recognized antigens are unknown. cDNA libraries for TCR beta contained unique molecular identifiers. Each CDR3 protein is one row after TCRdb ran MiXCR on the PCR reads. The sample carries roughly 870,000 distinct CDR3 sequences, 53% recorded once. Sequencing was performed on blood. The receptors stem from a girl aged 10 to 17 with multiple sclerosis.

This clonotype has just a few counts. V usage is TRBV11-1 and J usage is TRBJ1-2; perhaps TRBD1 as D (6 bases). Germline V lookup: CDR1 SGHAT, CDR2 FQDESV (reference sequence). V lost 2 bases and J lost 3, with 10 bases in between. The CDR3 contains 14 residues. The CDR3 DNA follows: TGTGCCAGCAGCTTATTCCAGGGGCACTATGGCTACACCTTC. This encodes CASSLFQGHYGYTF.

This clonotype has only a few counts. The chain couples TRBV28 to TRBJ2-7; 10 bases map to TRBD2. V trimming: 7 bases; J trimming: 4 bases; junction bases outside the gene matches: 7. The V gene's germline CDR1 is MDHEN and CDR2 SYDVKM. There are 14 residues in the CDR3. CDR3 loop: CASKSSGSSYEQYF. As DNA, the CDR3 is TGTGCCAGCAAATCTAGCGGGAGTTCTTACGAGCAGTACTTC.

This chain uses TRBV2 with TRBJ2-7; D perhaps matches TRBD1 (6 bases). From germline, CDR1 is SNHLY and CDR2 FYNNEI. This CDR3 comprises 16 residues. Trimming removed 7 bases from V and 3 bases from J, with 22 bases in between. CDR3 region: CASIPASGTNFYEQYF. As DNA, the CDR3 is TGTGCCAGCATCCCCGCCTCCGGGACAAATTTCTACGAGCAGTACTTC.

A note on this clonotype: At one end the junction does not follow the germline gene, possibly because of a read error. The DNA for the CDR3 is TGTGCCGGCAGTTACTCTGGACAGGGAGAAGAGACCCAGTACTTC. Its protein product is CAGSYSGQGEETQYF. The chain joins TRBV6-5 to TRBJ2-5; 8 positions match TRBD1. This CDR3 is 15 amino acids long. Germline V lookup: CDR1 MNHEY, CDR2 SVGAGI.

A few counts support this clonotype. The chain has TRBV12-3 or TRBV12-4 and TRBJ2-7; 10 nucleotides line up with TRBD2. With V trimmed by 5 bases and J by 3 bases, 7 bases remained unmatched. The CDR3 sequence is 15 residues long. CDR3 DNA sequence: TGTGCCAGCAGTACATCGGCTAGCGGGAGCTACGAGCAGTACTTC. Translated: CASSTSASGSYEQYF.

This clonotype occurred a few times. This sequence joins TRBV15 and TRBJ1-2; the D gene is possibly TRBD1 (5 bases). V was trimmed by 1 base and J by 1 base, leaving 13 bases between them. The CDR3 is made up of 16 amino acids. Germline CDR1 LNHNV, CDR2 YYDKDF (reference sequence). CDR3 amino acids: CATSRAREQINYGYTF. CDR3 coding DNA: TGTGCCACCAGCAGAGCCAGGGAACAGATTAACTATGGCTACACCTTC.

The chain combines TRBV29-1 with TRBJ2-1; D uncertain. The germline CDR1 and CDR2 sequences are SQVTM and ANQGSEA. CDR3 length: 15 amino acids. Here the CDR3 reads CSFPSLRPSYNEQFF. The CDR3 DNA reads TGCAGTTTCCCCTCCTTGCGACCCTCCTACAATGAGCAGTTCTTC.

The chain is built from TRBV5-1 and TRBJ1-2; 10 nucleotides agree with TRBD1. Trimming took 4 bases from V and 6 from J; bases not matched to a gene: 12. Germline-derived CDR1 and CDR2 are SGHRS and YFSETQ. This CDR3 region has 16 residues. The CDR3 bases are TGCGCCAGCAGCAACGGACAGGGGGGCCTTCCTGATGGCTACACCTTC. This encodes CASSNGQGGLPDGYTF.

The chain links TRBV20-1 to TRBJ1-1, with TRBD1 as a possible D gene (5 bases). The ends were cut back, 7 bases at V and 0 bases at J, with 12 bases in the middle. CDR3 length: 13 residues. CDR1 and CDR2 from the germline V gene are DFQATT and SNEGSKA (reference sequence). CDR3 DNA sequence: TGCAGTGTTAAGGGGAAGATGAACACTGAAGCTTTCTTT. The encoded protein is CSVKGKMNTEAFF.

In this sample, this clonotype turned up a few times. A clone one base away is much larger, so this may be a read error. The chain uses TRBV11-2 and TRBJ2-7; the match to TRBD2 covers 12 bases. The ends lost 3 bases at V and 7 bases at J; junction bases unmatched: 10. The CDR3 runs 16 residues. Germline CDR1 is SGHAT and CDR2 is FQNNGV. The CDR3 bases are TGTGCCAGCAGCTTGCGACTAGCGGGGGTCTACAATGAGCAGTACTTC. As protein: CASSLRLAGVYNEQYF.

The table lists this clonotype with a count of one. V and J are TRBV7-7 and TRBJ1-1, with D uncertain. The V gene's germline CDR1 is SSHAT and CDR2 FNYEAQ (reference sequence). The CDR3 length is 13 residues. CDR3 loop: CASGLALGTEAFF. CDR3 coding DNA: TGTGCTAGCGGCTTAGCTTTGGGGACTGAAGCTTTCTTT.

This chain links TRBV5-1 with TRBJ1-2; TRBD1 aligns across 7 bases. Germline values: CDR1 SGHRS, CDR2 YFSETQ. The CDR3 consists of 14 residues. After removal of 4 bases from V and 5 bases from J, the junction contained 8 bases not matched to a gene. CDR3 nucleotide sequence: TGCGCCAGCAGCACCGGGACAGAGGTGTATGGCTACACCTTC. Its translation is CASSTGTEVYGYTF. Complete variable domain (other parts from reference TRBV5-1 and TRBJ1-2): KAGVTQTPRYLIKTRGQQVTLSCSPISGHRSVSWYQQTPGQGLQFLFEYFSETQRNKGNFPGRFSGRQFSNSRSEMNVSTLELGDSALYLCASSTGTEVYGYTFGSGTRLTVV.

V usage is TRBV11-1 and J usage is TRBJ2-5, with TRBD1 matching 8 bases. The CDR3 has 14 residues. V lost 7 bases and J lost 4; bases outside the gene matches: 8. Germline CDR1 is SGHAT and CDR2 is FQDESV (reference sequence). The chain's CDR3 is CASNRRGLGETQYF. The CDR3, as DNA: TGTGCCAGCAACCGCAGGGGGCTTGGAGAGACCCAGTACTTC.

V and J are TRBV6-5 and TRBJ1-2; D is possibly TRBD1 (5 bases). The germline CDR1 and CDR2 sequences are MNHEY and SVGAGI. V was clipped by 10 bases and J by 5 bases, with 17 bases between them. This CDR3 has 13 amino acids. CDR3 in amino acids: CATHNRLRYGYTF. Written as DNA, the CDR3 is TGTGCCACCCACAACAGGCTTCGATATGGCTACACCTTC.

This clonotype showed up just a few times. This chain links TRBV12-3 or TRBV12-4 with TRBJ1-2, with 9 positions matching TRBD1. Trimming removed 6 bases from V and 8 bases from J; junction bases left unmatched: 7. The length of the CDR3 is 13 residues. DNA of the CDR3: TGTGCCAGCAGCTATCACAGGGGGCAAGGCTACACCTTC. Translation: CASSYHRGQGYTF.